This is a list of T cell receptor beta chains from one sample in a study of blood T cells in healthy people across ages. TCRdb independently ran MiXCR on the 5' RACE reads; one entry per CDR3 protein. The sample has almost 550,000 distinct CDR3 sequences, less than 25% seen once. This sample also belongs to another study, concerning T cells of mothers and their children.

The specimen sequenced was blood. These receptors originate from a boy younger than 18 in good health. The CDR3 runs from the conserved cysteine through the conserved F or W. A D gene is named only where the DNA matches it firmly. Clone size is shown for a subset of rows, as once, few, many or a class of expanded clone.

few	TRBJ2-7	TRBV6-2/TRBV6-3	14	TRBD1	CASSYLGQTYEQYF	TGTGCCAGCAGTTACTTGGGACAGACCTACGAGCAGTACTTC
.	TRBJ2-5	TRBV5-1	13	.	CASSPGRRETRYF	TGCGCCAGCAGTCCGGGAAGAAGAGAGACCCGGTACTTC
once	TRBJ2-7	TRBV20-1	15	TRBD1	CSARDRGTGAYEQHF	TGCAGTGCTAGAGATAGGGGGACAGGGGCCTACGAGCAGCACTTC
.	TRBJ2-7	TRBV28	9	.	CASSFEQYF	TGTGCCAGCAGTTTCGAGCAGTACTTC
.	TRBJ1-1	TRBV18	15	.	CASSPWDPRGTEAFF	TGTGCCAGCTCACCATGGGACCCCCGGGGTACTGAAGCTTTCTTT
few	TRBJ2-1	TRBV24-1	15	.	CATSTGMSSYNEQFF	TGTGCCACCAGCACAGGGATGAGCTCCTACAATGAGCAGTTCTTC
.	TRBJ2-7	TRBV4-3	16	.	CASSQDRAGSSYEQYF	TGCGCCAGCAGCCAAGATCGGGCCGGGAGCTCCTACGAGCAGTACTTC
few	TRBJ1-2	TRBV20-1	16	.	CSVRGDRDPQGYGYTF	TGCAGTGTCAGGGGTGACCGGGACCCACAGGGCTATGGCTACACCTTC
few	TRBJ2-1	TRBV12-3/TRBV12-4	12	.	CASSPGSPEQFF	TGTGCCAGCAGTCCAGGGTCCCCAGAGCAGTTCTTC
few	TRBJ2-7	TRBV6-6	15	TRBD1	CASSLGGTGGREQYF	TGTGCCAGCAGCCTCGGAGGGACAGGTGGTCGCGAGCAGTACTTC
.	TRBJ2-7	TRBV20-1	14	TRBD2	CSAIAGGPSYEQYF	TGCAGTGCTATAGCGGGAGGTCCTTCCTACGAGCAGTACTTC
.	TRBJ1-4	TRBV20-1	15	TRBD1	CSARTGGITNEKLFF	TGCAGTGCTAGGACAGGGGGCATAACTAATGAAAAACTGTTTTTT
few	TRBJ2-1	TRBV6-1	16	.	CASSENEGPTNNEQFF	TGTGCCAGCAGTGAAAATGAGGGGCCGACAAACAATGAGCAGTTCTTC
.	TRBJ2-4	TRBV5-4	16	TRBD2	CASSSGRERSKNIQYF	TGTGCCAGCAGCTCAGGGAGGGAAAGGTCCAAAAACATTCAGTACTTC
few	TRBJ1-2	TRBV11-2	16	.	CASSLYPNGRGDGYTF	TGTGCCAGCAGCCTTTATCCGAATGGTCGGGGAGACGGCTACACCTTC
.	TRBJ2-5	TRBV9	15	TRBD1	CASSPQGDIEGTQYF	TGTGCCAGCAGCCCCCAGGGGGACATAGAAGGGACCCAGTACTTC
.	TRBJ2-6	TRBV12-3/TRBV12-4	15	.	CASSLSQPGANVLTF	TGTGCCAGCAGTTTAAGCCAACCTGGGGCCAACGTCCTGACTTTC